What follows are 27 T cell receptor beta chains derived from one specimen sequenced in a study of blood T cell repertoires in COVID-19. The repertoire was sequenced with immunoSEQ multiplex PCR; TCRdb's copy has only in-frame clones and lacks some. The table lists around 130,000 clones, about 90% of them singletons. The sample was peripheral blood. Every receptor here comes from a man in his sixties with active or convalescent COVID-19.

This clone was recorded only once. The chain is built from TRBV7-2 and TRBJ2-3; TRBD1 is a possible D gene (6 bases). CDR1 is SGHTA, CDR2 FQGNSA, per germline. This CDR3 region has 15 residues. V was clipped by 6 bases and J by 2 bases, with 15 bases between them. CDR3 residues: CASRPPTGYTDTQYF. The CDR3 DNA reads as TGTGCCAGCAGACCTCCGACAGGATACACAGATACGCAGTATTTT.

The gene calls are TRBV6-5 and TRBJ1-3; 7 bases line up with TRBD1. The V segment lost 5 bases and the J segment 2 bases; nucleotides outside the gene matches: 3. CDR1 is MNHEY, CDR2 SVGAGI, per germline. There are 14 residues in the CDR3. The CDR3 spells CASSQQGPGNTIYF. The CDR3 DNA reads as TGTGCCAGCAGTCAACAGGGGCCTGGAAACACCATATATTTT.

DNA of the CDR3: TGTGCCAGCAGTCCCGGCAAGGGGCTTTCCAATGAGCAGTTCTTC. It translates to CASSPGKGLSNEQFF. The chain employs TRBV7-2 and TRBJ2-1, with TRBD1 as a possible D gene (5 bases). Trimming took off 6 bases at V and 6 bases at J, with 18 bases between the two ends. CDR3 length equals 15 residues. CDR1 and CDR2 (germline): SGHTA, FQGNSA. The complete variable domain, with remaining parts taken from reference TRBV7-2 and TRBJ2-1, reads GAGVSQSPSNKVTEKGKDVELRCDPISGHTALYWYRQSLGQGLEFLIYFQGNSAPDKSGLPSDRFSAERTGGSVSTLTIQRTQQEDSAVYLCASSPGKGLSNEQFFGPGTRLTVL.

CDR3 nucleotides: TGTGCCAGCAGTGAGACTACATCCCGACACAATGAGCAGTTCTTC. Amino acids: CASSETTSRHNEQFF. The chain joins TRBV6-4 to TRBJ2-1; tentatively, D is TRBD2 (5 bases). The CDR3 has 15 amino acids. Trimming shortened V by 3 bases and J by 5 bases, and 14 bases separated the two germline ends. Germline values: CDR1 MRHNA, CDR2 SNTAGT.

The chain uses TRBV18 and TRBJ1-5, with TRBD1 as a possible D gene (5 bases). Trimming stripped 4 bases from V and 3 bases from J, with 13 bases between. Per germline, CDR1 KGHSH and CDR2 LQKENI. The CDR3 loop spans 15 amino acids. This CDR3 is CASSLAGVNNQPQHF. DNA for the CDR3: TGTGCCAGCTCACTCGCGGGGGTGAACAATCAGCCCCAGCATTTT.

J is TRBJ2-7 and V is TRBV5-1; TRBD1 matches at 7 bases. CDR1 SGHRS and CDR2 YFSETQ come from the germline V gene. V shed 0 bases and J 4 bases; nucleotides not matched to a gene: 4. CDR3 length: 14 amino acids. This CDR3 is CASSLGGTAYEQYF. CDR3 DNA sequence: TGCGCCAGCAGCTTGGGGGGGACAGCTTACGAGCAGTACTTC.

V gene TRBV6-2 or TRBV6-3 combines with J gene TRBJ2-4; D is possibly TRBD2 (5 bases). The V end was cut by 6 bases, the J end by 2 bases, with 20 bases between. This CDR3 spans 17 amino acids. Per the germline V gene, CDR1 is MNHEY and CDR2 is SVGEGT. The CDR3 DNA reads as TGTGCCAGCAGCAATTTGGACTTCCAAGGAACCAAAAACATTCAGTACTTC. Translation: CASSNLDFQGTKNIQYF.

The chain combines TRBV6-2 or TRBV6-3 with TRBJ2-1; 14 bases agree with TRBD2. This CDR3 has 16 residues. J gave up 8 bases and V 6 bases, and 9 bases lay outside the gene matches. Germline CDR1 reads MNHEY; CDR2 reads SVGEGT. The CDR3 DNA sequence: TGTGCCAGCAGCCGGGGGACTAGCGGGAGTAACTATGAGCAGTTCTTC. This encodes CASSRGTSGSNYEQFF.

In this sample, this clone turned up a few times. The chain has TRBV12-3 or TRBV12-4 and TRBJ2-7; a weak D match, TRBD2 (5 bases). V was trimmed by 6 bases and J by 3 bases, leaving 12 bases between them. The CDR3 sequence is 13 residues long. CDR3 protein: CASRKAAVYEQYF. CDR3 DNA sequence: TGTGCCAGCAGGAAAGCGGCAGTCTACGAGCAGTACTTC.

The chain combines TRBV19 with TRBJ1-1; TRBD1 aligns across 8 bases. The CDR3 is 16 amino acids. Germline CDR1 reads LNHDA; CDR2 reads SQIVND (reference sequence). Germline trimming cut 4 bases from V and 3 bases from J; bases unmatched to any gene: 10. DNA of the CDR3: TGTGCCAGTAGTAAAACGCCCGGGACAGGCTACACTGAAGCTTTCTTT. This gives the protein CASSKTPGTGYTEAFF.

The chain joins TRBV5-1 to TRBJ2-5, with a possible D match to TRBD1 (6 bases). With 0 bases removed from V and 6 bases from J, the gap between germline ends came to 12 bases. The CDR3 consists of 14 residues. CDR1 is SGHRS and CDR2 is YFSETQ in the germline V gene. CDR3 region: CASSLASGVQTQYF. CDR3 nucleotide sequence: TGCGCCAGCAGCTTGGCGTCAGGGGTGCAGACCCAGTACTTC.

This clone was found many times. The chain joins TRBV3-1 (or the pseudogene TRBV3-2) to TRBJ2-3, with 8 bases aligning to TRBD2. Trimming removed 2 bases from V and 3 bases from J; junction bases left unmatched: 10. The germline gives CDR1 LGHDT, CDR2 YNNKEL (reference sequence). The CDR3 consists of 17 residues. CDR3 residues: CASSQTTLAGRTDTQYF. The CDR3 region has the DNA TGTGCCAGCAGCCAAACTACCTTAGCGGGAAGGACAGATACGCAGTATTTT.

This chain uses TRBV5-1 with TRBJ2-5; D might be TRBD2 (6 bases). Germline V lookup: CDR1 SGHRS, CDR2 YFSETQ. The ends were cut back, 1 base at V and 5 bases at J, with 15 bases in the middle. This CDR3 comprises 15 residues. CDR3 bases: TGCGCCAGCAGCTTGAGTCAGGGAGGAGGGGAGACCCAGTACTTC. It specifies CASSLSQGGGETQYF. Full variable domain (missing parts from reference TRBV5-1 and TRBJ2-5): KAGVTQTPRYLIKTRGQQVTLSCSPISGHRSVSWYQQTPGQGLQFLFEYFSETQRNKGNFPGRFSGRQFSNSRSEMNVSTLELGDSALYLCASSLSQGGGETQYFGPGTRLLVL.

The V gene is TRBV11-3, the J gene TRBJ2-7, with D possibly being TRBD2 (5 bases). The CDR3 is made up of 17 amino acids. The germline V gene has CDR1 SGHNT and CDR2 YENEEA. The V and J ends lost 0 bases and 0 bases respectively, with 15 bases between them. The CDR3 DNA follows: TGTGCCAGCAGCTTAGAGCGCGGAGCTGGGAGCTCCTACGAGCAGTACTTC. This sequence encodes CASSLERGAGSSYEQYF.

The J gene is TRBJ1-5, the V gene TRBV18; 8 bases are shared with TRBD1. Germline V CDR1 and CDR2: KGHSH, LQKENI. This CDR3 region has 16 residues. With 4 bases clipped from V and 0 bases from J, the junction kept 5 bases outside the gene matches. The CDR3 loop reads CASSLGTGNSNQPQHF. The CDR3 bases are TGTGCCAGCTCACTAGGGACAGGTAATAGCAATCAGCCCCAGCATTTT.

The chain is built from TRBV24-1 and TRBJ2-6; 10 bases agree with TRBD2. CDR3 size: 17 residues. J lost 0 bases, V lost 9 bases, and 7 bases had no gene match. Germline V gene data show CDR1 as KGHDR and CDR2 as SFDVKD. DNA of the CDR3: TGTGCCACCCCCAGGGGACTAGCGAACTCTGGGGCCAACGTCCTGACTTTC. It codes for CATPRGLANSGANVLTF.

This sequence joins TRBV9 and TRBJ1-2; a weak D match, TRBD1 (5 bases). V was clipped by 4 bases and J by 3 bases, with 16 bases between them. The CDR3 runs 15 residues. CDR1 and CDR2 from the germline V gene are SGDLS and YYNGEE. The CDR3, as DNA: TGTGCCAGCAGCTCGGACGGGGGAGGGTACTATGGCTACACCTTC. It yields the protein CASSSDGGGYYGYTF.

This sequence joins TRBV7-3 and TRBJ2-3, with TRBD1 matching 10 bases. Germline V gives CDR1 SGHTA, CDR2 FQGTGA. V gave up 5 bases and J gave up 7 bases; unmatched junction bases: 9. The CDR3 consists of 15 residues. The CDR3 bases are TGTGCCAGCAGCGCCGGGACAGGGGCCCTAAATACGCAGTATTTT. This gives the protein CASSAGTGALNTQYF.

The chain links TRBV5-4 to TRBJ2-5, with 11 bases matching TRBD2. The germline V gene has CDR1 SGHNT and CDR2 YYREEE (reference sequence). The junction had 8 bases not matched to a gene; V was cut back by 4 bases and J by 3 bases. The length of the CDR3 is 16 residues. The CDR3 loop is CASSQPPTSGKETQYF. In DNA form, the CDR3 reads TGTGCCAGCAGCCAACCCCCGACTAGCGGGAAAGAGACCCAGTACTTC.

The chain recombines TRBV10-3 with TRBJ2-7; 13 positions match TRBD2. In germline, CDR1 is ENHRY, CDR2 SYGVKD. V was pared by 10 bases and J by 4 bases, with 16 bases of the junction left unmatched. CDR3 size: 17 residues. The CDR3 nucleotides are TGTGCCACTCGAACGGGACTAGCGGGACCCGGGGGTTACGAGCAGTACTTC. Its protein is CATRTGLAGPGGYEQYF.

The genes are TRBV7-3 and TRBJ2-1; 12 nucleotides agree with TRBD2. Germline lookup yields CDR1 SGHTA and CDR2 FQGTGA. This CDR3 comprises 16 residues. Trimming took 1 base from V and 6 from J; bases not matched to a gene: 4. CDR3 DNA sequence: TGTGCCAGCAGCTTAAAGACTAGCGGGAGACCCAATGAGCAGTTCTTC. Encoded protein: CASSLKTSGRPNEQFF.

The chain combines TRBV28 with TRBJ2-1; TRBD2 matches 11 bases. Germline V gene lookup returns CDR1 MDHEN and CDR2 SYDVKM. This CDR3 spans 16 amino acids. The junction had 14 bases not matched to a gene; V was cut back by 5 bases and J by 11 bases. CDR3 bases: TGTGCCAGCAGTCCCCATAGCGGGAGGGTACAATGGAAGCAGTTCTTC. This encodes CASSPHSGRVQWKQFF.

V usage is TRBV28 and J usage is TRBJ1-1, with D possibly matching TRBD1 (6 bases). Trimming removed 3 bases at V and 7 bases at J, with 18 bases between. The CDR3 loop spans 15 amino acids. Germline CDR1 MDHEN, CDR2 SYDVKM. CDR3 protein: CASSFGRGNYGEAFF. The CDR3 DNA follows: TGTGCCAGCAGTTTCGGCAGGGGAAATTATGGTGAAGCTTTCTTT. The full variable domain, with the rest looked up from reference TRBV28 and TRBJ1-1, is DVKVTQSSRYLVKRTGEKVFLECVQDMDHENMFWYRQDPGLGLRLIYFSYDVKMKEKGDIPEGYSVSREKKERFSLILESASTNQTSMYLCASSFGRGNYGEAFFGQGTRLTVV.

The rearrangement joins TRBV7-8 to TRBJ1-1; no definite D call. Trimming cost V 2 bases and J 0 bases, with 7 bases left between them. Germline CDR1 is SGHVS and CDR2 is FQNEAQ. The CDR3 sequence is 14 residues long. The CDR3 DNA is TGTGCCAGCAGCTTAACAACAGTGAACACTGAAGCTTTCTTT. Residues: CASSLTTVNTEAFF.

The chain links TRBV25-1 to TRBJ1-2; 10 bases fit TRBD1. In germline, CDR1 is MGHDK, CDR2 SYGVNS. CDR3 length equals 15 residues. V shed 8 bases and J 6 bases; nucleotides not matched to a gene: 12. The CDR3 DNA is TGTGCCAGCTCTCGACCGGGGACAGGGGTAGATGGCTACACCTTC. Protein sequence: CASSRPGTGVDGYTF.

This chain uses TRBV4-1 with TRBJ2-2, with 9 bases that match TRBD1. CDR1 and CDR2 from the germline V gene are MGHRA and YSYEKL. V was pared by 1 base and J by 3 bases, with 6 bases of the junction left unmatched. The CDR3 totals 17 residues. The CDR3 spells CASSQASGTGYTGELFF. The CDR3 bases are TGCGCCAGCAGCCAAGCCTCCGGGACAGGGTACACCGGGGAGCTGTTTTTT.

The CDR3 nucleotides are TGTGCCAGCAGTTTAAGGGCTAGCGGGACAGATACGCAGTATTTT. This codes for CASSLRASGTDTQYF. The chain couples TRBV27 to TRBJ2-3; 8 bases match TRBD2. V lost 2 bases to trimming and J lost 3 bases; unmatched junction nucleotides: 4. This CDR3 region has 15 residues. Germline V lookup: CDR1 MNHEY, CDR2 SMNVEV (reference sequence).